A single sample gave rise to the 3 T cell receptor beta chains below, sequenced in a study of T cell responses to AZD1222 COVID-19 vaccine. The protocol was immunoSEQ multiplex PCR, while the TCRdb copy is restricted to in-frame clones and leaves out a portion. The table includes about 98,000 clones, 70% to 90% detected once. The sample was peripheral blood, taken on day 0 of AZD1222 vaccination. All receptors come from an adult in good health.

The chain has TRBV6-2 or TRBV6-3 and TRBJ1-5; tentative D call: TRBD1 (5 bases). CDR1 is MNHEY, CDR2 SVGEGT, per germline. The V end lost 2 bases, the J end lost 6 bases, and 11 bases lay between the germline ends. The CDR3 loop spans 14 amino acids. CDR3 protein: CASSYGQGGQPQHF. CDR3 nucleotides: TGTGCCAGCAGTTACGGTCAGGGCGGTCAGCCCCAGCATTTT.

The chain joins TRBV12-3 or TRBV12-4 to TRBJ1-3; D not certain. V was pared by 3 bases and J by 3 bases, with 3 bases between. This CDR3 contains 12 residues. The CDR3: CASSFIGNTIYF. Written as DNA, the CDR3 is TGTGCCAGCAGTTTCATTGGAAACACCATATATTTT.

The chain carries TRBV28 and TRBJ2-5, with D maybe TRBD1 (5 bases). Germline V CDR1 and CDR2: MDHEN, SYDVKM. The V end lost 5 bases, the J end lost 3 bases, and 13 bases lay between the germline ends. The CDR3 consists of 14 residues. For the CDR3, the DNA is TGTGCCAGCAGTGCCGCAGGGAAGGAAGAGACCCAGTACTTC. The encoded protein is CASSAAGKEETQYF.